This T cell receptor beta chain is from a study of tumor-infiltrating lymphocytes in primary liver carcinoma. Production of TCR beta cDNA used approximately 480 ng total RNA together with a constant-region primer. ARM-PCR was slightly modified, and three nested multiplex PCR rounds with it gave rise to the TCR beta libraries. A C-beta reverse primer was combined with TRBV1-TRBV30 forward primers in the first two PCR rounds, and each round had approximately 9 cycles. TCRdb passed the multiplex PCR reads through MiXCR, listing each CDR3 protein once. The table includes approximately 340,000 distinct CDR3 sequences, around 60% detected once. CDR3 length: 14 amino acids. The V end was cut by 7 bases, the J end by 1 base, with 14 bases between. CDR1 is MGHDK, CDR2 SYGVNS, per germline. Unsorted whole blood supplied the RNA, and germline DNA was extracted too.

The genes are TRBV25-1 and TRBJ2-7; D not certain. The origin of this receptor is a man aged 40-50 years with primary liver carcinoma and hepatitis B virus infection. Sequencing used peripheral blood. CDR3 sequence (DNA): TGTGCCAGCACCCGAACCGGTCATTCCTACGAGCAGTACTTC. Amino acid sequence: CASTRTGHSYEQYF.